This passage covers 25 T cell receptor beta chains from one sample sequenced in a study of cytotoxic CD8 clonotypes in ibrutinib-treated CLL. The protocol was immunoSEQ multiplex PCR, while the TCRdb copy is restricted to in-frame clones and leaves out a portion. This sample carries some 140,000 clones, around 93% of them seen once, and the ten largest clones take 10% to 13%. Sequences were derived from PBMCs, sampled after 12 months of ibrutinib treatment. All receptors come from a human donor with chronic lymphocytic leukemia.

The chain recombines TRBV2 with TRBJ2-1; 12 bases match TRBD2. Germline V lookup: CDR1 SNHLY, CDR2 FYNNEI. The CDR3 extends over 14 amino acids. V trimming: 7 bases; J trimming: 10 bases; junction bases outside the gene matches: 8. The CDR3 DNA reads as TGTGCCAGCACTTTCGATCTAGCGGGGGGGGAGCAGTTCTTC. The encoded protein is CASTFDLAGGEQFF.

The rearrangement uses TRBV28 and TRBJ2-3; D is perhaps TRBD1 (6 bases). There are 15 residues in the CDR3. Trimming stripped 4 bases from V and 2 bases from J, with 13 bases between. Germline V lookup: CDR1 MDHEN, CDR2 SYDVKM. The CDR3 sequence is CASSYSGQYTDTQYF. The CDR3 nucleotides read TGTGCCAGCAGTTACTCAGGACAGTACACAGATACGCAGTATTTT.

The chain links TRBV7-9 to TRBJ1-6, with 7 positions matching TRBD1. J lost 14 bases, V lost 8 bases, and 12 bases had no gene match. Germline CDR1 is SEHNR and CDR2 is FQNEAQ (reference sequence). The CDR3 is 13 amino acids. The DNA of the CDR3 is TGTGCCAGCGGCATTACAGGGGAGGTAGCCCTCCACTTT. This gives the protein CASGITGEVALHF.

The rearrangement links TRBV11-3 to TRBJ2-7, with 10 positions matching TRBD1. V lost 3 bases, J lost 7 bases, and 3 bases stayed unmatched. This CDR3 contains 13 residues. Germline CDR1 and CDR2: SGHNT and YENEEA. CDR3 nucleotide sequence: TGTGCCAGCAGCTTCGACAGGGGGCATGAGCAGTACTTC. Translation gives CASSFDRGHEQYF.

This clone was found once. The rearrangement joins TRBV5-8 to TRBJ1-1; D unresolved. The CDR3 sequence is 12 residues long. Trimming pared 9 bases from V and 7 bases from J, leaving 16 bases between. Per germline, CDR1 SGHTS and CDR2 YDEGEE. CDR3 residues: CAIRGDRREAFF. The CDR3 DNA follows: TGTGCCATCCGCGGGGATAGGCGTGAAGCTTTCTTT.

This chain joins TRBV28 and TRBJ2-2; D uncertain. The CDR3 totals 12 residues. Germline V gene data show CDR1 as MDHEN and CDR2 as SYDVKM. V dropped 3 bases and J dropped 8 bases, with 7 bases sitting between them. The CDR3 DNA is TGTGCCAGCAGTTTCGATGTGGGGGAGCTGTTTTTT. Encoded protein: CASSFDVGELFF.

The J gene is TRBJ2-2, the V gene TRBV2; a possible D gene is TRBD2 (6 bases). The germline V gene encodes CDR1 SNHLY and CDR2 FYNNEI. V gave up 4 bases and J gave up 6 bases, with 18 bases separating them. The CDR3 contains 16 residues. This CDR3 reads CASSVGPRGVAGELFF. CDR3 in DNA: TGTGCCAGCAGTGTGGGTCCCCGCGGGGTCGCCGGGGAGCTGTTTTTT.

V is TRBV2 and J is TRBJ1-2; D unclear. The V gene's germline CDR1 is SNHLY and CDR2 FYNNEI. The germline V and J ends were trimmed by 7 bases and 0 bases, with 9 bases remaining between them. There are 13 residues in the CDR3. This CDR3 is CASTGSPNYGYTF. The CDR3, as DNA: TGTGCCAGCACAGGTTCACCTAACTATGGCTACACCTTC.

The V call is TRBV28, the J call TRBJ1-5; D gene uncertain. Trimming stripped 6 bases from V and 3 bases from J, with 15 bases between. The CDR3 extends over 15 amino acids. The V gene's germline CDR1 is MDHEN and CDR2 SYDVKM. Here the CDR3 reads CASSTDGVPNQPQHF. As DNA, the CDR3 is TGTGCCAGCAGCACCGACGGGGTTCCCAATCAGCCCCAGCATTTT.

This chain uses TRBV7-9 with TRBJ2-2; D may match TRBD1 or TRBD2 (5 bases each). Deletions cut 6 bases from V and 6 bases from J, with 20 bases between. Germline values: CDR1 SEHNR, CDR2 FQNEAQ (reference sequence). This CDR3 has 16 amino acids. The CDR3 DNA reads as TGTGCCAGCAGGAAAGACGGGGCACATTACGCCGGGGAGCTGTTTTTT. Its translation: CASRKDGAHYAGELFF. Variable domain in full (rest from reference TRBV7-9 and TRBJ2-2): DTGVSQNPRHKITKRGQNVTFRCDPISEHNRLYWYRQTLGQGPEFLTYFQNEAQLEKSRLLSDRFSAERPKGSFSTLEIQRTEQGDSAMYLCASRKDGAHYAGELFFGEGSRLTVL.

The CDR3 protein is CASSLDANTEAFF. The CDR3 DNA follows: TGTGCCAGCAGCTTAGACGCGAACACTGAAGCTTTCTTT. The rearrangement uses TRBV7-9 and TRBJ1-1; D is unresolved. The V gene's germline CDR1 is SEHNR and CDR2 FQNEAQ (reference sequence). V lost 1 base to trimming and J lost 1 base, with 4 bases between them. This CDR3 is 13 amino acids long.

The rearrangement joins TRBV28 to TRBJ1-2, with D hard to call. Trimming shortened V by 2 bases and J by 4 bases, and 17 bases separated the two germline ends. Germline CDR1 MDHEN, CDR2 SYDVKM. CDR3 length: 16 amino acids. The CDR3 loop is CASSLKVVGHLYGYTF. The CDR3 region has the DNA TGTGCCAGCAGTTTAAAGGTGGTTGGGCACCTCTATGGCTACACCTTC.

This clone came up once. The chain recombines TRBV18 with TRBJ2-7; 7 positions agree with TRBD2. This CDR3 is built from 13 residues. V gave up 6 bases and J gave up 3 bases; unmatched junction bases: 5. CDR1 and CDR2 (germline): KGHSH, LQKENI. CDR3 amino acids: CASSGGLNYEQYF. CDR3 sequence (DNA): TGTGCCAGCTCGGGAGGGCTAAACTACGAGCAGTACTTC.

The rearrangement links TRBV5-1 to TRBJ1-2; weak D call: TRBD1 (5 bases). Germline CDR1 and CDR2: SGHRS and YFSETQ. This CDR3 is built from 12 residues. V lost 0 bases, J lost 7 bases, and 7 bases lay in between. The CDR3 is CASSLEQAGYTF. DNA for the CDR3: TGCGCCAGCAGCTTGGAACAGGCTGGCTACACCTTC.

This clone was observed a few times. The gene calls are TRBV30 and TRBJ1-1; D uncertain. Trimming removed 1 base at V and 3 bases at J, with 6 bases between. Germline CDR1 GTSNPN, CDR2 SVGIG (reference sequence). The CDR3 is 12 amino acids. In DNA form, the CDR3 reads TGTGCCTGGAGTGACTTGGACACTGAAGCTTTCTTT. Amino acid sequence: CAWSDLDTEAFF. Variable domain in full (rest from reference TRBV30 and TRBJ1-1): SQTIHQWPATLVQPVGSPLSLECTVEGTSNPNLYWYRQAAGRGLQLLFYSVGIGQISSEVPQNLSASRPQDRQFILSSKKLLLSDSGFYLCAWSDLDTEAFFGQGTRLTVV.

The chain has TRBV7-9 and TRBJ1-1; TRBD1 might be the D (5 bases). V was clipped by 5 bases and J by 1 base, with 11 bases between them. Germline CDR1 and CDR2: SEHNR and FQNEAQ (reference sequence). The CDR3 covers 14 residues. CDR3 sequence (DNA): TGTGCCAGCAGCGCCGGGACGGAGAACACTGAAGCTTTCTTT. Amino acids: CASSAGTENTEAFF.

This clone appeared once. The J gene is TRBJ1-1, the V gene TRBV28; no clear D. The V gene's germline CDR1 is MDHEN and CDR2 SYDVKM. V shed 7 bases and J shed 7 bases, with 10 bases lying between them. This CDR3 is built from 11 residues. The CDR3 sequence is CASINTIEAFF. The CDR3 bases are TGTGCCAGCATAAACACCATTGAAGCTTTCTTT.

The chain employs TRBV19 and TRBJ2-1; the D call may be TRBD1 or TRBD2 (5 bases each). The CDR3 runs to 14 residues. V gave up 5 bases and J gave up 2 bases, with 10 bases separating them. Germline CDR1 LNHDA, CDR2 SQIVND (reference sequence). The CDR3 DNA follows: TGTGCCAGTAGTTTGGGACGGACCTACAATGAGCAGTTCTTC. Its translation: CASSLGRTYNEQFF.

The CDR3 sequence is CASSRTGGTYEQYF. The CDR3, as DNA: TGTGCCAGCAGCAGGACAGGGGGTACCTACGAGCAGTACTTC. The genes are TRBV7-6 and TRBJ2-7; TRBD1 agrees at 10 bases. The CDR3 is 14 amino acids. Losses at the gene ends were 5 bases for V and 2 bases for J; bases not matched to a gene: 3. Germline V gives CDR1 SGHVS, CDR2 FNYEAQ. The full variable domain, in which reference TRBV7-6 and TRBJ2-7 provide the parts outside the CDR3, is GAGVSQSPRYKVTKRGQDVALRCDPISGHVSLYWYRQALGQGPEFLTYFNYEAQQDKSGLPNDRFSAERPEGSISTLTIQRTEQRDSAMYRCASSRTGGTYEQYFGPGTRLTVT.

The V gene is TRBV9, the J gene TRBJ2-1; a weak D match, TRBD1 (5 bases). The ends were cut back, 0 bases at V and 0 bases at J, with 13 bases in the middle. The CDR3 extends over 17 amino acids. Per germline, CDR1 SGDLS and CDR2 YYNGEE. The CDR3 coding sequence is TGTGCCAGCAGCGTAGCTATTGGGGCAAGCTCCTACAATGAGCAGTTCTTC. Its protein product is CASSVAIGASSYNEQFF.

This clone was detected only a few times. The rearrangement links TRBV10-1 to TRBJ1-5; D remains unclear. In germline, CDR1 is WNHNN, CDR2 SYGVQD (reference sequence). The ends were cut back, 2 bases at V and 6 bases at J, with 5 bases in the middle. This CDR3 comprises 12 residues. CDR3 protein: CASSEEIQPQHF. CDR3 coding DNA: TGCGCCAGCAGTGAGGAGATTCAGCCCCAGCATTTT.

The V gene is TRBV9, the J gene TRBJ2-7; possibly TRBD1 for D (6 bases). CDR3 length equals 16 residues. Germline V gives CDR1 SGDLS, CDR2 YYNGEE. The V end was cut by 3 bases, the J end by 3 bases, with 19 bases between. Written as DNA, the CDR3 is TGTGCCAGCAGCGCAAGCACAGGGTCGGACCACTACGAGCAGTACTTC. Its protein product is CASSASTGSDHYEQYF.

The chain uses TRBV9 and TRBJ2-2; D is tentatively TRBD1 or TRBD2 (5 bases each). In germline, CDR1 is SGDLS, CDR2 YYNGEE. V was cut by 4 bases and J by 6 bases, with 19 bases left in between. The length of the CDR3 is 16 residues. The CDR3 nucleotides read TGTGCCAGCAGCTCTTCGGGACGGACCTCGGCCGGGGAGCTGTTTTTT. Translated, it gives CASSSSGRTSAGELFF.

This chain uses TRBV28 with TRBJ2-7; 7 positions agree with TRBD2. This CDR3 contains 14 residues. V was pared by 7 bases and J by 0 bases, with 6 bases of the junction left unmatched. CDR1 MDHEN and CDR2 SYDVKM come from the germline V gene. DNA for the CDR3: TGTGCCAGCACCGTAGCGGGCGCCTCCTACGAGCAGTACTTC. Translating gives CASTVAGASYEQYF.

The chain uses TRBV6-5 and TRBJ2-7, with 7 bases lining up with TRBD2. CDR1 is MNHEY, CDR2 SVGAGI, per germline. The V and J ends lost 6 bases and 6 bases, in that order; junction bases with no gene match: 8. The CDR3 loop spans 13 amino acids. Here the CDR3 reads CASSQYSGREQYF. CDR3 coding DNA: TGTGCCAGCAGCCAATATAGCGGGCGCGAGCAGTACTTC.